Listed here are 10 T cell receptor beta chains from one sample, sequenced in a study of identical twins. MiXCR was run by TCRdb on the 5' RACE reads, yielding one entry per CDR3 protein. The repertoire has approximately 590,000 distinct CDR3 sequences, roughly 9.9% of them found once; the top ten carry 2.5% to 3.5%. The sample was also linked to a second study, of yellow fever vaccine responses in identical twins.

Material: PBMCs. These receptors were obtained from a woman aged 18-29 years in good health.

This clonotype was found a few times. The CDR3 here is CATSRDQGTGGNPSSYNEQFF. In nucleotides, the CDR3 is TGTGCCACCAGCAGAGATCAGGGAACGGGAGGTAACCCGAGCTCCTACAATGAGCAGTTCTTC. The V call is TRBV15, the J call TRBJ2-1, with 7 positions matching TRBD2. CDR3 length equals 21 residues. CDR1 is LNHNV and CDR2 is YYDKDF in the germline V gene (reference sequence). The junction had 17 bases not matched to a gene; V was cut back by 0 bases and J by 0 bases.

This clonotype has ten or more counts. The CDR3 DNA reads as TGCGCCAGCAGCGAGACTAGGGGGGATATTTCTGAGCAGTTCTTC. Its protein product is CASSETRGDISEQFF. This chain connects TRBV5-1 to TRBJ2-1; D may match TRBD1 or TRBD2 (6 bases each). The length of the CDR3 is 15 residues. Germline lookup yields CDR1 SGHRS and CDR2 YFSETQ. Trimming took off 4 bases at V and 9 bases at J, with 20 bases between the two ends.

The table lists this clonotype with many counts. The CDR3 bases are TGCGCCAGCAGCTACGGACAGGGGGCCTACGAGCAGTACTTC. Its translation: CASSYGQGAYEQYF. The J gene is TRBJ2-7, the V gene TRBV5-1; 10 nucleotides align to TRBD1. With 3 bases clipped from V and 2 bases from J, the junction kept 2 bases outside the gene matches. The CDR3 is 14 residues long. The germline V gene encodes CDR1 SGHRS and CDR2 YFSETQ.

This clonotype has a count of ten or more. The chain recombines TRBV7-2 with TRBJ2-7; the D is unclear. Deletions cut 4 bases from V and 0 bases from J, with 13 bases between. Germline CDR1 reads SGHTA; CDR2 reads FQGNSA. This CDR3 contains 15 residues. The CDR3 DNA reads as TGTGCCAGCAGCTCTCACTACTTGAGCTCCTACGAGCAGTACTTC. Its translation is CASSSHYLSSYEQYF.

This clonotype was counted a few times. V usage is TRBV11-2 and J usage is TRBJ2-1, with D possibly being TRBD1 or TRBD2 (6 bases each). V was pared by 1 base and J by 6 bases, with 13 bases between. Germline V gives CDR1 SGHAT, CDR2 FQNNGV. The CDR3 loop spans 15 amino acids. The CDR3: CASSLGGTGANEQFF. Here the CDR3 DNA reads TGTGCCAGCAGCTTAGGCGGCACGGGGGCCAATGAGCAGTTCTTC.

Concerning this clonotype itself: Possible read error: a much larger clone is one base away. The chain recombines TRBV20-1 with TRBJ2-3; 7 bases fit TRBD2. V lost 6 bases and J lost 0; bases outside the gene matches: 3. Germline CDR1 is DFQATT and CDR2 is SNEGSKA (reference sequence). CDR3 length equals 13 residues. The CDR3 loop reads CSACSGSTDTQYF. The CDR3 nucleotides are TGCAGTGCCTGTAGCGGGAGCACAGATACGCAGTATTTT.

The chain links TRBV12-3 or TRBV12-4 to TRBJ2-6, with unresolved D. Deletions cut 9 bases from V and 0 bases from J, with 9 bases between. The CDR3 covers 14 residues. The CDR3 sequence is CARRPSSGANVLTF. For the CDR3, the DNA is TGTGCCAGGAGACCTAGCTCTGGGGCCAACGTCCTGACTTTC.

At least ten counts were recorded for this clonotype. The CDR3 nucleotides read TGTGCCAGCAGTCCCTCCCCCACAGATACGCAGTATTTT. This sequence encodes CASSPSPTDTQYF. The chain carries TRBV6-4 and TRBJ2-3; D call uncertain. Germline loops: CDR1 MRHNA, CDR2 SNTAGT. V lost 5 bases and J lost 2, with 8 bases in between. The CDR3 is 13 residues long.

The CDR3 here is CASSPPVRQGRNEQYF. In nucleotides, the CDR3 is TGTGCCAGCTCACCACCGGTTCGACAGGGAAGAAACGAGCAGTACTTC. This chain links TRBV18 with TRBJ2-7; 7 bases match TRBD1. CDR3 length: 16 amino acids. Germline-derived CDR1 and CDR2 are KGHSH and LQKENI. Germline trimming cut 0 bases from V and 5 bases from J; bases unmatched to any gene: 10.

This clonotype was detected a few times. The genes are TRBV27 and TRBJ2-3; 8 nucleotides agree with TRBD2. The CDR3 extends over 15 amino acids. Germline V gives CDR1 MNHEY, CDR2 SMNVEV (reference sequence). After removal of 2 bases from V and 3 bases from J, the junction contained 4 bases not matched to a gene. CDR3 sequence reads: CASSLGSGRTDTQYF. In DNA form, the CDR3 reads TGTGCCAGCAGTTTAGGGAGCGGGAGAACAGATACGCAGTATTTT.